The text below deals with one TCR beta chain. The table lists this clone with a count of one. Its specific antigen is unknown. The input lacks base qualities; no much larger clone sits a single base away. The CDR3 regions of human TCRbeta chains were analyzed by immunosequencing. On the authors' methods: Repertoire TCRs were matched against a reference library of SARS-CoV-2-specific TCRs generated with the MIRA antigen-specificity platform. Breadth was defined as the fraction of unique TCRs that were SARS-CoV-2-associated, and depth was defined as the fraction of total T cells that were SARS-CoV-2-associated. Using the MIRA data, every spike-specific TCR was mapped to the spike region that the TCR reacted to and assigned to either a CD4 or a CD8 class. Log10-transformed breadth and depth values were compared by one-way ANOVA with Sidak's multiple comparisons tests. The clones in this table, taken by TCRdb from immuneACCESS, are in-frame only. Not every clone is retained; where verified, under half of the shortfall comes from an unresolved V gene, and the cause of the rest is unknown. V and J calls and clone size follow that table, whereas D and trimming were derived from the DNA. In this sample the table shows approximately 140,000 clones, approximately 90% of which occur a single time. The top ten hold roughly 4% of the sample.

The sample comes from a study of T cell responses to AZD1222 COVID-19 vaccine (dated by TCRdb to the early 2020s). In terms of the full investigation: TCR sequencing was performed for approximately 240 trial participants, of whom approximately 200 were given two doses of AZD1222 and around 26 were given two doses of MenACWY control vaccine. Trial participants were enrolled by age into subgroups of 18-55, 56-69 and 70-plus years, and around 140, 26 and 57 TCR-sequenced participants, respectively, were included in these subgroups. The investigation overall reported the following: Spike-specific TCR breadth and depth rose significantly after two AZD1222 doses compared with day 0 and with MenACWY recipients. Reportedly, close to half of the unique spike-specific TCRs recognized epitopes lying outside the regions that are mutated in the B.1.351 and B.1.1.7 variants. Participants were mostly white British, with more females than males. The authors suggested clonal diversity may have been underestimated. CD4 TCRs associated with the vaccine covered the entire spike protein, and the dominant responses were in regions 160-218 and 743-854. The 56-69-year group was small, and its depth increase did not reach significance, likely because of low power. Because no samples from the day 14 peak response were available, repertoires could be characterized only after the peak T cell response. Conclusions about previously exposed vaccinees are limited, since just 5 to 7 AZD1222 recipients were seropositive for SARS-CoV-2 at baseline.

What this sample's time point label stands for: about 28 days (+/-7) after the second vaccine dose. AZD1222 recipients with second doses at about 4 weeks or about 12 weeks were pooled, because spike-specific TCR depth and breadth did not differ between schedules. Vaccinee samples were obtained from the UK trials COV001 and COV002, which included a single-blind randomized controlled phase 2/3 trial of AZD1222 (ChAdOx1 nCoV-19) in healthy adults. Trial participant PBMC samples were collected at day 0 and day 28 after the second dose for TCRbeta chain sequencing. Specimen: peripheral blood, collected 28 days after the second AZD1222 dose. This TCR was sampled from an adult who received the AZD1222 COVID-19 vaccine.

The CDR3 amino acid sequence is: CASSLGAESNEKLFF. The nucleotide sequence reads as follows: TGCGCCAGCAGCTTGGGTGCGGAGAGTAATGAAAAACTGTTTTTT. The rearrangement joined TRBV5-1 to TRBJ1-4, with the identity of the D gene unclear. The germline V gene encodes CDR1 SGHRS and CDR2 YFSETQ. From the cysteine up to the phenylalanine, the CDR3 has a length of 15 residues. The sequence is cut down to CDR3 DNA, 45 bases in frame from base 1. The germline ends are 10 bases apart after V is trimmed by 0 bases and J by 4 bases.